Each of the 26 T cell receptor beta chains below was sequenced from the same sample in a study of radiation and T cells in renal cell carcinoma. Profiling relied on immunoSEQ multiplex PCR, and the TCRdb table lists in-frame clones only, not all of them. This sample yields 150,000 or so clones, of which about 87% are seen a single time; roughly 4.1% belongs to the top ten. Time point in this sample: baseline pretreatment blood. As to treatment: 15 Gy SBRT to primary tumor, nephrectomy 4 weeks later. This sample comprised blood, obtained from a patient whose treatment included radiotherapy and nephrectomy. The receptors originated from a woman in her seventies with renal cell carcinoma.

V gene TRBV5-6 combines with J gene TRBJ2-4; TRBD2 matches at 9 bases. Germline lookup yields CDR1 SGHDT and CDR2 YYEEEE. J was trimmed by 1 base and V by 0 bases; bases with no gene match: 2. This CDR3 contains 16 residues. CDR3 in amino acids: CASSLGGGAAKNIQYF. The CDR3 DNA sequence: TGTGCCAGCAGCTTGGGCGGGGGGGCGGCCAAAAACATTCAGTACTTC.

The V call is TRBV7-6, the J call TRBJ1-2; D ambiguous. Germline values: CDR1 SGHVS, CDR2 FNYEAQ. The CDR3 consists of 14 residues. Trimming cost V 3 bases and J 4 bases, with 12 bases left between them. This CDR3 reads CASSFPSGPYGYTF. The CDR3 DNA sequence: TGTGCCAGCAGCTTTCCTTCGGGCCCCTATGGCTACACCTTC.

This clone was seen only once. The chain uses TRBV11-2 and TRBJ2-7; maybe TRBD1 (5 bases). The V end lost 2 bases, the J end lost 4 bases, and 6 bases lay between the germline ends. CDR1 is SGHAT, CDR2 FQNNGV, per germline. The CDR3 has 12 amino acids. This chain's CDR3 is CASSLKGYEQYF. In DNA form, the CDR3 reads TGTGCCAGCAGCTTAAAGGGGTACGAGCAGTACTTC.

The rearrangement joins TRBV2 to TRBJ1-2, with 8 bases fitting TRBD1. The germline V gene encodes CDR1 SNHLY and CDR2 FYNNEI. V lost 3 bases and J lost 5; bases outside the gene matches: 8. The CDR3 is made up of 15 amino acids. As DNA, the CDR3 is TGTGCCAGCAGTGACGGGACAGGACTAAGATATGGCTACACCTTC. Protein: CASSDGTGLRYGYTF.

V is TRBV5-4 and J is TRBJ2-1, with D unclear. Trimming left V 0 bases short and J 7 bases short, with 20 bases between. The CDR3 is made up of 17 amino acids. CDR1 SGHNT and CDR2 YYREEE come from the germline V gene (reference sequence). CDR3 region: CASSLDRRKGVGNEQFF. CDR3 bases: TGTGCCAGCAGCTTGGACCGTCGAAAGGGTGTTGGGAATGAGCAGTTCTTC. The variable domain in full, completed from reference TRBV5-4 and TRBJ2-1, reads ETGVTQSPTHLIKTRGQQVTLRCSSQSGHNTVSWYQQALGQGPQFIFQYYREEENGRGNFPPRFSGLQFPNYSSELNVNALELDDSALYLCASSLDRRKGVGNEQFFGPGTRLTVL.

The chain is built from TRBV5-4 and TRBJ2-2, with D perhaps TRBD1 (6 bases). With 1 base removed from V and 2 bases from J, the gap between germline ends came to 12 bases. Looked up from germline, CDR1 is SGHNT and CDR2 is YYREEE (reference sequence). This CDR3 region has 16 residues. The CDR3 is CASSLMARGNTGELFF. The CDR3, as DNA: TGTGCCAGCAGCTTGATGGCCAGGGGAAACACCGGGGAGCTGTTTTTT.

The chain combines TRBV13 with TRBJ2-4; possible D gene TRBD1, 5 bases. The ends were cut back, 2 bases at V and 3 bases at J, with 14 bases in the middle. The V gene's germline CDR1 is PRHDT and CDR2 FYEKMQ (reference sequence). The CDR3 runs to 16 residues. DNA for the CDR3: TGTGCCAGCAGCTTAAACCAGGGATTGAGCAAAAACATTCAGTACTTC. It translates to CASSLNQGLSKNIQYF.

CDR3 DNA sequence: TGCGCCAGCATCCGACAGGGGGCCCCCTACGAGCAGTACTTC. This translates into CASIRQGAPYEQYF. V usage is TRBV10-1 and J usage is TRBJ2-7; 10 positions match TRBD1. Germline V CDR1 and CDR2: WNHNN, SYGVQD (reference sequence). V gave up 7 bases and J gave up 2 bases; unmatched junction bases: 5. The CDR3 extends over 14 amino acids.

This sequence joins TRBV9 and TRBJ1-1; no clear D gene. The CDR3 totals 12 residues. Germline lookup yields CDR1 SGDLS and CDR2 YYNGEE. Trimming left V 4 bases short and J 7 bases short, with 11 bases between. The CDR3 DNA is TGTGCCAGCAGCTCCACGTCGGGTGAAGCTTTCTTT. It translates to CASSSTSGEAFF.

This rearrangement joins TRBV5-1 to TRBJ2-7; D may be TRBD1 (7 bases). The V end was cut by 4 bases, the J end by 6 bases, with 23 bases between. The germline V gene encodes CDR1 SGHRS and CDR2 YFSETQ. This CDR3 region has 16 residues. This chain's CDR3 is CASSPLVIGQGGEQYF. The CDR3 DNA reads TGCGCCAGCAGCCCCCTTGTGATCGGGCAGGGGGGCGAGCAGTACTTC. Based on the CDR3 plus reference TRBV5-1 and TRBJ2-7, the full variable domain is KAGVTQTPRYLIKTRGQQVTLSCSPISGHRSVSWYQQTPGQGLQFLFEYFSETQRNKGNFPGRFSGRQFSNSRSEMNVSTLELGDSALYLCASSPLVIGQGGEQYFGPGTRLTVT.

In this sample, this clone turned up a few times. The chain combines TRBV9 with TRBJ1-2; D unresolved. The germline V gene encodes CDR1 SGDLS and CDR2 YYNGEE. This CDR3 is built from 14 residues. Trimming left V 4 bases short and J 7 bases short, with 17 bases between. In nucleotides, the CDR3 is TGTGCCAGCAGCAGAGACTTGAGCGTCTCTGGCTACACCTTC. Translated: CASSRDLSVSGYTF.

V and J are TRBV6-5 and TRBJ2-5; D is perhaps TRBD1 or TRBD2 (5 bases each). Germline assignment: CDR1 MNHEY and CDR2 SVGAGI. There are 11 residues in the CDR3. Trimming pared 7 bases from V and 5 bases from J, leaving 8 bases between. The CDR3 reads CASIWGETQYF. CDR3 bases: TGTGCCAGCATCTGGGGGGAGACCCAGTACTTC.

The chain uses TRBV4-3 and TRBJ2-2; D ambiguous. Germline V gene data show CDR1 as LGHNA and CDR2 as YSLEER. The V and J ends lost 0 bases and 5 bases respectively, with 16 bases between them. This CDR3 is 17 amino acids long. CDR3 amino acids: CASSQDEFSGQTGELFF. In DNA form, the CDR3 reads TGCGCCAGCAGCCAAGATGAATTCTCAGGCCAAACCGGGGAGCTGTTTTTT.

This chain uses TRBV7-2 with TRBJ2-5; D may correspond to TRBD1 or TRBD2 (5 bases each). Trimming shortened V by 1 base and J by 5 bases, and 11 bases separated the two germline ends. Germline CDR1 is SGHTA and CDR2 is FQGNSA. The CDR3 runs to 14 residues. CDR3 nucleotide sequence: TGTGCCAGCAGCTTAGATTGGGGCGGGGAGACCCAGTACTTC. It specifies CASSLDWGGETQYF.

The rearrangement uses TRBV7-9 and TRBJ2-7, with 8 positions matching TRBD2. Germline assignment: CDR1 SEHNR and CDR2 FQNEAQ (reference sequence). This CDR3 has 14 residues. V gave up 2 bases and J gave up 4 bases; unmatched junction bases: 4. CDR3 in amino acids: CASSLSGGGYEQYF. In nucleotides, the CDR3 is TGTGCCAGCAGCTTAAGTGGCGGGGGGTACGAGCAGTACTTC.

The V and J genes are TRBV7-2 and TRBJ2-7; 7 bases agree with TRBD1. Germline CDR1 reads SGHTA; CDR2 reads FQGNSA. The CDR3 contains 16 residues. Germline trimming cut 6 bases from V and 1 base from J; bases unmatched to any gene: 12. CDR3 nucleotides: TGTGCCAGCAGTTTTACACCGGGACAGAAATCCTACGAGCAGTACTTC. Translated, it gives CASSFTPGQKSYEQYF.

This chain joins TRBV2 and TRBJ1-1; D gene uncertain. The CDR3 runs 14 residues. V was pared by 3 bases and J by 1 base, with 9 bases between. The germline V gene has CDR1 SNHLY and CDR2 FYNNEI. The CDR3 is CASSEAGWNTEAFF. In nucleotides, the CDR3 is TGTGCCAGCAGTGAGGCAGGCTGGAACACTGAAGCTTTCTTT.

The CDR3 region has the DNA TGTGCCACCAGATCAGGGGATTTGCGAGATACGCAGTATTTT. Its translation: CATRSGDLRDTQYF. The chain carries TRBV15 and TRBJ2-3; possible D gene TRBD1, 6 bases. Germline loops: CDR1 LNHNV, CDR2 YYDKDF (reference sequence). The V gene lost 6 bases and the J gene lost 5 bases, with 15 bases spanning the gap. CDR3 length: 14 residues.

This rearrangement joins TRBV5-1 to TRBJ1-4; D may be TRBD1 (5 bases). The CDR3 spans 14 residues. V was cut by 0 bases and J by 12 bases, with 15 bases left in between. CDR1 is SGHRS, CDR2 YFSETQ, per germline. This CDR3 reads CASSLVGPGLELFF. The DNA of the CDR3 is TGCGCCAGCAGCTTGGTGGGTCCGGGGCTAGAACTGTTTTTT.

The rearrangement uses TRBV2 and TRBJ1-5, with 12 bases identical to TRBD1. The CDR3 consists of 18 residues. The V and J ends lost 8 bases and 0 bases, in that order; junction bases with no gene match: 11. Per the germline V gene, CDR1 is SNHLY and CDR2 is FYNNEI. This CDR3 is CASLGTGGAENSNQPQHF. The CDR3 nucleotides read TGTGCCAGCTTAGGGACAGGGGGCGCTGAGAATAGCAATCAGCCCCAGCATTTT.

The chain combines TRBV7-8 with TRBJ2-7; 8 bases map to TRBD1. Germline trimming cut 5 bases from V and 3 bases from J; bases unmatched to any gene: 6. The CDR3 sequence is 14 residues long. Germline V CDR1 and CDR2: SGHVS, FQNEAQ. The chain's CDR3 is CASSGRDRFYEQYF. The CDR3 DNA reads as TGTGCCAGCAGCGGAAGGGACAGGTTCTACGAGCAGTACTTC. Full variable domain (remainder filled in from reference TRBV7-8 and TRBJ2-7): GAGVSQSPRYKVAKRGQDVALRCDPISGHVSLFWYQQALGQGPEFLTYFQNEAQLDKSGLPSDRFFAERPEGSVSTLKIQRTQQEDSAVYLCASSGRDRFYEQYFGPGTRLTVT.

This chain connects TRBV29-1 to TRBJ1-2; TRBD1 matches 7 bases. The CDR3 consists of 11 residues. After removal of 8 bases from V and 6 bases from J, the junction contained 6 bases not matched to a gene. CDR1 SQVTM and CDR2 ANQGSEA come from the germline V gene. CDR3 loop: CSSPQGDGYTF. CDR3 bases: TGCAGCTCTCCGCAGGGGGATGGCTACACCTTC.

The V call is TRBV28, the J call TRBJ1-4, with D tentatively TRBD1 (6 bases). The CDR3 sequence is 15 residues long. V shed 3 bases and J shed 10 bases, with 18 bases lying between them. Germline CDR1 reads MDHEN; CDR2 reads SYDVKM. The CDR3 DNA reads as TGTGCCAGCAGTTTCTCTGGGCAGGGGATTGGAAAACTGTTTTTT. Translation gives CASSFSGQGIGKLFF.

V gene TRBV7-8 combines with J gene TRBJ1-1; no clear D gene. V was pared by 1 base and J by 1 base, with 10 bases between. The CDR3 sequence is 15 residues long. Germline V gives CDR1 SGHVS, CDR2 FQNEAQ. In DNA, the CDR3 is TGTGCCAGCAGCTTAGGGTACGGAGGGAACACTGAAGCTTTCTTT. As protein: CASSLGYGGNTEAFF.

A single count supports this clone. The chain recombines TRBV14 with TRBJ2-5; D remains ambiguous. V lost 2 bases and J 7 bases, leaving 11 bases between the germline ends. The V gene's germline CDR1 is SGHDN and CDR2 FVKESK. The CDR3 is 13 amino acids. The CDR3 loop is CASSQTRGLTQYF. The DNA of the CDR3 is TGTGCCAGCAGCCAAACGCGAGGCCTGACCCAGTACTTC. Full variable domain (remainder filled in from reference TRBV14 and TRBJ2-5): EAGVTQFPSHSVIEKGQTVTLRCDPISGHDNLYWYRRVMGKEIKFLLHFVKESKQDESGMPNNRFLAERTGGTYSTLKVQPAELEDSGVYFCASSQTRGLTQYFGPGTRLLVL.

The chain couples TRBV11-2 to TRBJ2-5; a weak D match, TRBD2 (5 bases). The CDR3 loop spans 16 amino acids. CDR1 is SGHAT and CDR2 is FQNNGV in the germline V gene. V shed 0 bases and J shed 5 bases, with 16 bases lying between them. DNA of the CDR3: TGTGCCAGCAGCTTAGACGGAGGAGCTCGGCGGGAGACCCAGTACTTC. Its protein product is CASSLDGGARRETQYF. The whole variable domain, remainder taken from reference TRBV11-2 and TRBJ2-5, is EAGVAQSPRYKIIEKRQSVAFWCNPISGHATLYWYQQILGQGPKLLIQFQNNGVVDDSQLPKDRFSAERLKGVDSTLKIQPAKLEDSAVYLCASSLDGGARRETQYFGPGTRLLVL.